The rows below give T cell receptor beta chains drawn from one sample of a study of blood T cell repertoires in COVID-19. Sequencing was performed with immunoSEQ multiplex PCR; in TCRdb, only in-frame clones are kept and a portion is missing. The sample lists 50,000 to 85,000 clones; approximately 86% were seen once. What was sequenced was peripheral blood. All receptors come from a man between 60 and 75 years old with acute or convalescent COVID-19. Both conserved end residues are part of each CDR3. The D gene is left open where the match is weak. The size field is filled for only some rows; it gives once, few, many or a size class.

J gene: TRBJ1-2
clone size: -
V gene: TRBV7-2
D gene: TRBD1
CDR3 protein: CASSLIGTDIYGYTF
CDR3 DNA: TGTGCCAGCAGCTTAATAGGGACAGACATTTATGGCTACACCTTC

J gene: TRBJ2-5
clone size: -
V gene: TRBV6-2/TRBV6-3
D gene: -
CDR3 protein: CASSYGDTERETQYF
CDR3 DNA: TGTGCCAGCAGTTACGGGGACACCGAGCGGGAGACCCAGTACTTC

J gene: TRBJ1-4
clone size: -
V gene: TRBV5-5
D gene: -
CDR3 protein: CASTKKEVGEKLFF
CDR3 DNA: TGTGCCAGCACCAAAAAGGAGGTTGGTGAAAAACTGTTTTTT

J gene: TRBJ1-1
clone size: -
V gene: TRBV3-1/TRBV3-2
D gene: -
CDR3 protein: CASSAAGGIGEAFF
CDR3 DNA: TGTGCCAGCAGTGCCGCGGGGGGCATCGGTGAAGCTTTCTTT

J gene: TRBJ1-2
clone size: -
V gene: TRBV29-1
D gene: -
CDR3 protein: CSVDREGYGYTF
CDR3 DNA: TGCAGCGTTGACAGGGAGGGGTATGGCTACACCTTC

J gene: TRBJ1-2
clone size: -
V gene: TRBV5-1
D gene: TRBD1
CDR3 protein: CASSLGTGGYGYTF
CDR3 DNA: TGCGCCAGCAGCCTGGGGACAGGGGGCTATGGCTACACCTTC

J gene: TRBJ2-1
clone size: -
V gene: TRBV20-1
D gene: TRBD2
CDR3 protein: CSASSISGGGSSYNEQFF
CDR3 DNA: TGCAGTGCTAGTTCTATTAGCGGGGGGGGTAGCTCCTACAATGAGCAGTTCTTC

J gene: TRBJ2-6
clone size: -
V gene: TRBV12-5
D gene: -
CDR3 protein: CASGPPRGSGANVLTF
CDR3 DNA: TGTGCTAGTGGCCCCCCCCGAGGTTCTGGGGCCAACGTCCTGACTTTC

J gene: TRBJ1-5
clone size: -
V gene: TRBV19
D gene: TRBD1
CDR3 protein: CASSGTANQPQHF
CDR3 DNA: TGTGCCAGTTCCGGGACAGCAAATCAGCCCCAGCATTTT

J gene: TRBJ2-1
clone size: -
V gene: TRBV9
D gene: -
CDR3 protein: CASSVAEYNEQFF
CDR3 DNA: TGTGCCAGCAGCGTAGCGGAGTACAATGAGCAGTTCTTC

J gene: TRBJ1-5
clone size: -
V gene: TRBV2
D gene: TRBD1
CDR3 protein: CATNFNRGQPQHF
CDR3 DNA: TGTGCCACTAACTTTAACAGGGGTCAGCCCCAGCATTTT

J gene: TRBJ1-2
clone size: -
V gene: TRBV24-1
D gene: -
CDR3 protein: CAARHGNGGGYTF
CDR3 DNA: TGTGCCGCCCGCCATGGTAACGGAGGTGGCTACACCTTC

J gene: TRBJ2-1
clone size: few
V gene: TRBV2
D gene: TRBD2
CDR3 protein: CASSEEVGGGYEQFF
CDR3 DNA: TGTGCCAGCAGTGAAGAGGTCGGGGGGGGATATGAGCAGTTCTTC

J gene: TRBJ1-1
clone size: -
V gene: TRBV21-1
D gene: -
CDR3 protein: CASSKAPGANTEAFF
CDR3 DNA: TGTGCCAGCAGCAAAGCCCCAGGGGCGAACACTGAAGCTTTCTTT

J gene: TRBJ1-1
clone size: -
V gene: TRBV25-1
D gene: TRBD1
CDR3 protein: CASSADRAVSTEAFF
CDR3 DNA: TGTGCCAGCAGTGCAGACAGGGCGGTGAGCACTGAAGCTTTCTTT

J gene: TRBJ2-3
clone size: -
V gene: TRBV29-1
D gene: TRBD1
CDR3 protein: CSVDEYGTGGKDTQYF
CDR3 DNA: TGCAGCGTTGATGAGTATGGGACAGGGGGCAAGGATACGCAGTATTTT

J gene: TRBJ1-2
clone size: -
V gene: TRBV24-1
D gene: -
CDR3 protein: CATFDRSYGYTF
CDR3 DNA: TGTGCCACCTTCGACAGATCCTATGGCTACACCTTC

J gene: TRBJ2-3
clone size: few
V gene: TRBV2
D gene: -
CDR3 protein: CASSSQGLATDTQYF
CDR3 DNA: TGTGCCAGCAGCTCACAGGGTTTAGCCACAGATACGCAGTATTTT

J gene: TRBJ2-2
clone size: -
V gene: TRBV19
D gene: TRBD2
CDR3 protein: CASSSSGTSNAGELFF
CDR3 DNA: TGTGCCAGTAGTAGCTCCGGGACTAGCAACGCCGGGGAGCTGTTTTTT

J gene: TRBJ1-5
clone size: -
V gene: TRBV3-1/TRBV3-2
D gene: TRBD1
CDR3 protein: CASSQAADRGSRSNQPQHF
CDR3 DNA: TGTGCCAGCAGCCAAGCGGCGGACAGGGGATCGAGGAGCAATCAGCCCCAGCATTTT

J gene: TRBJ2-1
clone size: -
V gene: TRBV7-8
D gene: TRBD2
CDR3 protein: CASSLWRGALNEQFF
CDR3 DNA: TGTGCCAGCTCGCTGTGGCGGGGGGCCCTCAATGAGCAGTTCTTC

J gene: TRBJ2-1
clone size: -
V gene: TRBV5-1
D gene: -
CDR3 protein: CASSLFQNSYNEQFF
CDR3 DNA: TGCGCCAGCAGCTTGTTCCAGAACTCCTACAATGAGCAGTTCTTC

J gene: TRBJ1-4
clone size: -
V gene: TRBV29-1
D gene: TRBD1
CDR3 protein: CSVVRTGVSGTNEKLFF
CDR3 DNA: TGCAGCGTTGTGCGGACAGGGGTTTCGGGGACTAATGAAAAACTGTTTTTT

J gene: TRBJ1-1
clone size: -
V gene: TRBV27
D gene: TRBD1
CDR3 protein: CASSKPGTANTEAFF
CDR3 DNA: TGTGCCAGCAGTAAACCCGGGACAGCGAACACTGAAGCTTTCTTT

J gene: TRBJ1-4
clone size: -
V gene: TRBV29-1
D gene: TRBD1
CDR3 protein: CSVAGGDEKLFF
CDR3 DNA: TGCAGCGTTGCAGGGGGTGATGAAAAACTGTTTTTT

J gene: TRBJ1-2
clone size: once
V gene: TRBV30
D gene: -
CDR3 protein: CAWSVSGLNYGYTF
CDR3 DNA: TGTGCCTGGAGTGTCTCCGGACTGAACTATGGCTACACCTTC